The rows below give T cell receptor beta chains drawn from one sample of a study of response to subunit inactivated influenza vaccine. TCRdb re-called the RT-PCR reads through MiXCR, storing one row per CDR3 protein. The table includes about 520,000 distinct CDR3 sequences, approximately 24% detected once. The sample consisted of CD4+ T cells sorted from PBMCs, taken approximately 5 days after vaccination. The receptors stem from a man in his forties or fifties who received an inactivated influenza vaccine. CDR3s include the opening cysteine and the closing phenylalanine or tryptophan. The order of the fields is V gene, J gene, CDR3 length, CDR3 protein.

v_gene: TRBV7-2
j_gene: TRBJ2-5
len: 14
CDR3aa: CASSPPGRMETQYF

v_gene: TRBV7-9
j_gene: TRBJ1-5
len: 15
CDR3aa: CASSFGHSSNQPQHF

v_gene: TRBV4-3
j_gene: TRBJ2-3
len: 14
CDR3aa: CASSQITGPDTQYF

v_gene: TRBV7-2
j_gene: TRBJ2-7
len: 16
CDR3aa: CASSLVGAGVSDEQYF

v_gene: TRBV9
j_gene: TRBJ2-1
len: 15
CDR3aa: CASNLGSPHYNEQFF

v_gene: TRBV20-1
j_gene: TRBJ2-7
len: 12
CDR3aa: CSAKTQGYEQYF

v_gene: TRBV11-2
j_gene: TRBJ2-1
len: 12
CDR3aa: CASSPTAVEQFF

v_gene: TRBV15
j_gene: TRBJ1-2
len: 15
CDR3aa: CATSRDRGQGDGYTF

v_gene: TRBV9
j_gene: TRBJ2-4
len: 17
CDR3aa: CASSVLAGGPPGGIQYF

v_gene: TRBV4-3
j_gene: TRBJ1-6
len: 13
CDR3aa: CASSQDRGAPLHF

v_gene: TRBV6-1
j_gene: TRBJ2-2
len: 17
CDR3aa: CASSSENYLAGTGELFF

v_gene: TRBV12-3/TRBV12-4
j_gene: TRBJ1-4
len: 13
CDR3aa: CASSFLTGEKLFF

v_gene: TRBV12-3/TRBV12-4
j_gene: TRBJ1-2
len: 13
CDR3aa: CASSGAENYGYTF

v_gene: TRBV29-1
j_gene: TRBJ1-3
len: 14
CDR3aa: CSVDSAGSGNTIYF

v_gene: TRBV7-3
j_gene: TRBJ2-6
len: 16
CDR3aa: CASSLVPGSGANVLTF

v_gene: TRBV10-3
j_gene: TRBJ2-7
len: 11
CDR3aa: CAISFSREQYF

v_gene: TRBV7-9
j_gene: TRBJ2-7
len: 16
CDR3aa: CASSFLEGFSSYEQYF

v_gene: TRBV20-1
j_gene: TRBJ1-4
len: 16
CDR3aa: CSARDGAGTASEKLFF

v_gene: TRBV10-3
j_gene: TRBJ2-2
len: 16
CDR3aa: CAISGTSGQNTGELFF

v_gene: TRBV6-1
j_gene: TRBJ1-6
len: 18
CDR3aa: CASSHTHLRTGDYSPLHF

v_gene: TRBV6-2/TRBV6-3
j_gene: TRBJ2-5
len: 13
CDR3aa: CASNSPLRGTQYF

v_gene: TRBV4-3
j_gene: TRBJ2-3
len: 16
CDR3aa: CASSQPSGGASGTQYF

v_gene: TRBV12-3/TRBV12-4
j_gene: TRBJ1-2
len: 14
CDR3aa: CASSTREGIYGYTF

v_gene: TRBV20-1
j_gene: TRBJ1-4
len: 14
CDR3aa: CSVRLGGWGEKLFF

v_gene: TRBV5-5
j_gene: TRBJ2-4
len: 18
CDR3aa: CASSTKIGTAVSKNIQYF

v_gene: TRBV3-1
j_gene: TRBJ2-7
len: 15
CDR3aa: CASSRGTGISYEQYF

v_gene: TRBV6-2/TRBV6-3
j_gene: TRBJ1-1
len: 14
CDR3aa: CASSYLGSSTEAFF

v_gene: TRBV20-1
j_gene: TRBJ1-6
len: 13
CDR3aa: CSALSSYNSPLHF

v_gene: TRBV4-2
j_gene: TRBJ1-1
len: 15
CDR3aa: CASSQDGGMNTEAFF

v_gene: TRBV7-2
j_gene: TRBJ2-1
len: 12
CDR3aa: CASSYGTDEQFF

v_gene: TRBV7-2
j_gene: TRBJ2-1
len: 15
CDR3aa: CASSSDSYSYNEQFF

v_gene: TRBV5-4
j_gene: TRBJ2-5
len: 14
CDR3aa: CASSLLGTIETQYF

v_gene: TRBV5-5
j_gene: TRBJ2-6
len: 13
CDR3aa: CASGRSGANVLTF

v_gene: TRBV6-5
j_gene: TRBJ1-5
len: 14
CDR3aa: CASSYAASNQPQHF

v_gene: TRBV5-4
j_gene: TRBJ2-1
len: 17
CDR3aa: CASSSTLGTGSKNEQFF

v_gene: TRBV12-3/TRBV12-4
j_gene: TRBJ2-1
len: 13
CDR3aa: CASTPRRYNEQFF

v_gene: TRBV5-6
j_gene: TRBJ2-1
len: 13
CDR3aa: CASSVWPAGALFF

v_gene: TRBV12-3/TRBV12-4
j_gene: TRBJ2-7
len: 15
CDR3aa: CASSLGAGATYEQYF

v_gene: TRBV7-2
j_gene: TRBJ2-5
len: 17
CDR3aa: CASSLGGSGGTGKTQYF

v_gene: TRBV20-1
j_gene: TRBJ2-1
len: 15
CDR3aa: CSANSGGSSYNEQFF

v_gene: TRBV12-3/TRBV12-4
j_gene: TRBJ2-1
len: 16
CDR3aa: CASSQYTSPLLNEQFF

v_gene: TRBV12-3/TRBV12-4
j_gene: TRBJ1-2
len: 13
CDR3aa: CASSGERTYGYTF

v_gene: TRBV20-1
j_gene: TRBJ1-4
len: 14
CDR3aa: CSARTGGRNEKLFF

v_gene: TRBV5-1
j_gene: TRBJ2-3
len: 14
CDR3aa: CASSQEGPTDTQYF

v_gene: TRBV28
j_gene: TRBJ2-7
len: 15
CDR3aa: CASSLAGGGTYEQYF

v_gene: TRBV7-9
j_gene: TRBJ2-5
len: 13
CDR3aa: CASSLTVGETQYF

v_gene: TRBV12-3/TRBV12-4
j_gene: TRBJ1-3
len: 15
CDR3aa: CASSSYGRSGNTIYF

v_gene: TRBV18
j_gene: TRBJ1-1
len: 16
CDR3aa: CASSPRVTVVNTEAFF

v_gene: TRBV7-9
j_gene: TRBJ2-7
len: 14
CDR3aa: CASSDRTATYEQYF

v_gene: TRBV29-1
j_gene: TRBJ2-1
len: 15
CDR3aa: CSVEGTNGRVNEQFF

v_gene: TRBV20-1
j_gene: TRBJ2-1
len: 11
CDR3aa: CSARGYDEQFF

v_gene: TRBV11-1
j_gene: TRBJ2-1
len: 20
CDR3aa: CASSLAYSGGPQNAYNEQFF

v_gene: TRBV12-3/TRBV12-4
j_gene: TRBJ1-6
len: 15
CDR3aa: CASRGGQIYNSPLHF